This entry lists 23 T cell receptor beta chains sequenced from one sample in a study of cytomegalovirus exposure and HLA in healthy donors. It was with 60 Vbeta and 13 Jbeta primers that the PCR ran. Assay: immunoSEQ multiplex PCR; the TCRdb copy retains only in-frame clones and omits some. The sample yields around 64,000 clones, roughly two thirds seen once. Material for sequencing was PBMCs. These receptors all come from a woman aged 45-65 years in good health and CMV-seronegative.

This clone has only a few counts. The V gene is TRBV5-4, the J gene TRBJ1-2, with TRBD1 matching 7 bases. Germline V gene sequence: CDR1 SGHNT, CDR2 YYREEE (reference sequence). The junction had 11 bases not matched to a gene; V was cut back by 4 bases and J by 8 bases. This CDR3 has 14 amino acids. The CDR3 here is CASSTSTGFGGYTF. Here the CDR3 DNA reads TGTGCCAGCAGCACCTCGACAGGGTTTGGCGGCTACACCTTC. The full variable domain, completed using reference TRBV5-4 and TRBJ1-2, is ETGVTQSPTHLIKTRGQQVTLRCSSQSGHNTVSWYQQALGQGPQFIFQYYREEENGRGNFPPRFSGLQFPNYSSELNVNALELDDSALYLCASSTSTGFGGYTFGSGTRLTVV.

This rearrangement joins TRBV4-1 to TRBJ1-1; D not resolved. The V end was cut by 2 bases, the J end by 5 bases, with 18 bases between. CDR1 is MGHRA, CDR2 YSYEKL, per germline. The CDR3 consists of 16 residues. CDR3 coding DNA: TGCGCCAGCAGCCAAACCGGGTCCAATATTATGACTGAAGCTTTCTTT. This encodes CASSQTGSNIMTEAFF.

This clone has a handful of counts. For the CDR3, the DNA is TGTGCCAGCAGCTTACAGGGGGCCCCAGATACGCAGTATTTT. Residues: CASSLQGAPDTQYF. The V call is TRBV5-6, the J call TRBJ2-3, with 9 bases fitting TRBD1. CDR1 is SGHDT, CDR2 YYEEEE, per germline. This CDR3 contains 14 residues. The V segment lost 2 bases and the J segment 4 bases; nucleotides outside the gene matches: 2.

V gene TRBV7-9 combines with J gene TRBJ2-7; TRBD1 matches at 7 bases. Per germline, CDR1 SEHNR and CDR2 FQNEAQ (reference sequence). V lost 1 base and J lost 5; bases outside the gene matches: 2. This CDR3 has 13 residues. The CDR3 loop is CASSLGGGHEQYF. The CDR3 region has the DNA TGTGCCAGCAGCTTAGGAGGGGGCCACGAGCAGTACTTC.

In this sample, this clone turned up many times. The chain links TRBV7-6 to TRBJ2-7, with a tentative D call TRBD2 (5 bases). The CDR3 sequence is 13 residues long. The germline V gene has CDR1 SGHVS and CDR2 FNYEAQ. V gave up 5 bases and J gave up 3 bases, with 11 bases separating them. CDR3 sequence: CASSPRAGYEQYF. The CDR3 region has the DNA TGTGCCAGCAGCCCGCGGGCAGGCTACGAGCAGTACTTC.

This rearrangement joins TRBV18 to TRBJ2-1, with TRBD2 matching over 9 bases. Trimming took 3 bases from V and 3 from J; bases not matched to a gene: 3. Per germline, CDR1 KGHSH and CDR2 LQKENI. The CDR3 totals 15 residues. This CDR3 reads CASSPGLASYNEQFF. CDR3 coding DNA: TGTGCCAGCTCACCTGGACTAGCGAGCTACAATGAGCAGTTCTTC. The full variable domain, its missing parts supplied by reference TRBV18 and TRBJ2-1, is NAGVMQNPRHLVRRRGQEARLRCSPMKGHSHVYWYRQLPEEGLKFMVYLQKENIIDESGMPKERFSAEFPKEGPSILRIQQVVRGDSAAYFCASSPGLASYNEQFFGPGTRLTVL.

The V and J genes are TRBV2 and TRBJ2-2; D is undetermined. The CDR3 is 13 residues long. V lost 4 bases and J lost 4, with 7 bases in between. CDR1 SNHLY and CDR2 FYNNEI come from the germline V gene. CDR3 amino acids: CASSVQITGELFF. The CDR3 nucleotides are TGTGCCAGCAGTGTACAAATCACCGGGGAGCTGTTTTTT.

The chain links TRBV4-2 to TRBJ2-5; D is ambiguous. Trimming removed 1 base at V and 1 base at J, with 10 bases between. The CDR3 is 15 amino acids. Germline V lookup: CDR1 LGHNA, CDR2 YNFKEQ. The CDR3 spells CASSQGLALQETQYF. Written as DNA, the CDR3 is TGTGCCAGCAGCCAAGGTTTAGCTCTCCAAGAGACCCAGTACTTC.

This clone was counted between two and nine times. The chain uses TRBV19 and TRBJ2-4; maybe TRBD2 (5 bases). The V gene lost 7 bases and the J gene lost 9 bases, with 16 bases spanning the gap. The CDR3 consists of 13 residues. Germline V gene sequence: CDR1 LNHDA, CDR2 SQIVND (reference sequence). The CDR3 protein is CASTNRDKAIQYF. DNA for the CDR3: TGTGCCAGTACCAATCGGGATAAGGCCATTCAGTACTTC.

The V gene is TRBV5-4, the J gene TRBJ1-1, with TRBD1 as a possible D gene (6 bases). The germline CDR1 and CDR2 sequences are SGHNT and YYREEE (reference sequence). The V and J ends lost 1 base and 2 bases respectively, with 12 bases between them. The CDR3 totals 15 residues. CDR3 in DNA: TGTGCCAGCAGCTTGCGGGGGGCCCCTAACACTGAAGCTTTCTTT. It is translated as CASSLRGAPNTEAFF. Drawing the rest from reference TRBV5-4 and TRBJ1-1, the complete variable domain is ETGVTQSPTHLIKTRGQQVTLRCSSQSGHNTVSWYQQALGQGPQFIFQYYREEENGRGNFPPRFSGLQFPNYSSELNVNALELDDSALYLCASSLRGAPNTEAFFGQGTRLTVV.

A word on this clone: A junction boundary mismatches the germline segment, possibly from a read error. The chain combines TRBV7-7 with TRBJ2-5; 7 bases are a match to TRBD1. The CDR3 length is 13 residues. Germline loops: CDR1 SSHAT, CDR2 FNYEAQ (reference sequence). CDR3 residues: CASSYRQGETQYF. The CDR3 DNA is TGTGCTAGCAGTTATAGACAGGGTGAGACCCAGTACTTC.

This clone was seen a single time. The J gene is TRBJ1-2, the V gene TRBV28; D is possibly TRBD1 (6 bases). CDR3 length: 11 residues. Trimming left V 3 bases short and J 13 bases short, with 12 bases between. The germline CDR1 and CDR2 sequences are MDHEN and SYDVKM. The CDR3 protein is CASSLGGPGTF. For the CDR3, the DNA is TGTGCCAGCAGTTTGGGGGGGCCGGGCACCTTC.

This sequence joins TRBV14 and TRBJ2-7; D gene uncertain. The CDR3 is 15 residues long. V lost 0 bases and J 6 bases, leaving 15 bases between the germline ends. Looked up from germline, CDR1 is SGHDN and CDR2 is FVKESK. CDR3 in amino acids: CASSQDLPARSEQYF. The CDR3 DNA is TGTGCCAGCAGCCAAGATCTACCCGCACGAAGCGAGCAGTACTTC.

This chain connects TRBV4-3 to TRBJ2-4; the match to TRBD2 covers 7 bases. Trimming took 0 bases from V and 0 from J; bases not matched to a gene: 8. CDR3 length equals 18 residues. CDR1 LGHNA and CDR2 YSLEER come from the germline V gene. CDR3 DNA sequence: TGCGCCAGCAGCCAAGAGCCTAGCGGTCACACAGCCAAAAACATTCAGTACTTC. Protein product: CASSQEPSGHTAKNIQYF.

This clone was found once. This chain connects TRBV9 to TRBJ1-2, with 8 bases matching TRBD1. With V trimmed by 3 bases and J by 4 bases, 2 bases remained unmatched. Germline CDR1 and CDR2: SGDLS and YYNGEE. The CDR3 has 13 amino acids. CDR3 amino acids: CASSDTGGYGYTF. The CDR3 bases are TGTGCCAGCAGCGATACAGGGGGCTATGGCTACACCTTC.

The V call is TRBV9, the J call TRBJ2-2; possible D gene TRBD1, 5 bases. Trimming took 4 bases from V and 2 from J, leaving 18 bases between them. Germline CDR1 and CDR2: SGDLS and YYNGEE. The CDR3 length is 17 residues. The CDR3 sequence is CASSFSLTDRNTGELFF. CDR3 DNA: TGTGCCAGCAGCTTTAGTTTGACAGACCGCAACACCGGGGAGCTGTTTTTT.

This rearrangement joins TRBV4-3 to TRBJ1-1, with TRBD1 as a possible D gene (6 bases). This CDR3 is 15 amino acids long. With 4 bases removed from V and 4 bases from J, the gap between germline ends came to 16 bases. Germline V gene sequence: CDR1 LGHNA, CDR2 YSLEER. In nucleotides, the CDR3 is TGCGCCAGCAGCCGAAACAGGGAAGCTTCCACTGAAGCTTTCTTT. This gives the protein CASSRNREASTEAFF.

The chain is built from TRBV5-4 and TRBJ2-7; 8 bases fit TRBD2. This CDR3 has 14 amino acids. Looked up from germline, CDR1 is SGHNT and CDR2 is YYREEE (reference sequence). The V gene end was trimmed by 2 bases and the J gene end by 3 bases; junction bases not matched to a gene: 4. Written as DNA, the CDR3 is TGTGCCAGCAGCTTAAGAGCGGGAGTCTACGAGCAGTACTTC. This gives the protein CASSLRAGVYEQYF.

CDR3 DNA: TGTGCTAGCACCCTAAACACTGAAGCTTTCTTT. This codes for CASTLNTEAFF. V is TRBV12-5 and J is TRBJ1-1; D uncertain. Per germline, CDR1 LGHNT and CDR2 FRNRAP. The CDR3 is 11 residues long. V was clipped by 9 bases and J by 2 bases, with 7 bases between them.

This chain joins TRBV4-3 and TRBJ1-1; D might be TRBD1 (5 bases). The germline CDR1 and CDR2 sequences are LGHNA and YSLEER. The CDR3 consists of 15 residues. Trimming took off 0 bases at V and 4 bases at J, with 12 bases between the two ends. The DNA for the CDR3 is TGCGCCAGCAGCCAAGATATGGCCGGGGGCACTGAAGCTTTCTTT. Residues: CASSQDMAGGTEAFF.

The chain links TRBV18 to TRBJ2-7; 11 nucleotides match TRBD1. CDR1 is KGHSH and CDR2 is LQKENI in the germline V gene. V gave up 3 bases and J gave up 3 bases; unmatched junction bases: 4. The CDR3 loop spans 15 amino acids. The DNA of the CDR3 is TGTGCCAGCTCACCGACCGGGACAGGGGGCTACGAGCAGTACTTC. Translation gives CASSPTGTGGYEQYF.

The chain's CDR3 is CSLRPGTGYNEQFF. For the CDR3, the DNA is TGCAGCTTACGACCCGGGACAGGGTACAATGAGCAGTTCTTC. V gene TRBV29-1 combines with J gene TRBJ2-1, with 9 bases fitting TRBD1. The CDR3 is made up of 14 amino acids. Germline trimming cut 8 bases from V and 4 bases from J; bases unmatched to any gene: 9. Germline CDR1 SQVTM, CDR2 ANQGSEA.

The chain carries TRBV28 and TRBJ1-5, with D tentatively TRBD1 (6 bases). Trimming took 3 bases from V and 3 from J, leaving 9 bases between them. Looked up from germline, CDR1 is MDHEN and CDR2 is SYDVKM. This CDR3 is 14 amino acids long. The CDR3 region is CASSFWTVNQPQHF. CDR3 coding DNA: TGTGCCAGCAGTTTTTGGACAGTCAATCAGCCCCAGCATTTT.